The entry that follows covers one T cell receptor (beta chain) sequence. Its antigen is not identified. This record belongs to a study of T-cell memory formation after mild COVID-19. For the study at large: Among the donors, TCR clusters were largely specific to each donor. Overall study results and limits: CD8+ contracting clones occupied EMRA, while CD4+ ones occupied mainly CM and EM.

The germline V gene encodes CDR1 MNHEY and CDR2 SMNVEV (reference sequence). Trimming took 5 bases from V and 8 from J; bases not matched to a gene: 8. The CDR3 has 15 residues. Employing constant-segment primers, 5'RACE generated TCR alpha and TCR beta cDNA libraries bearing sample barcodes and UMIs. From the 5' RACE reads, TCRdb called clonotypes with MiXCR, one entry per CDR3 protein. The sample records 150,000 to 200,000 distinct CDR3 sequences, roughly 12% being singletons. The sequencing sample was made of PBMCs or a T cell subset sorted from them (not recorded which). This clonotype was sampled from a man aged 18 to 35 who had mild COVID-19 (a few samples of this study predate the infection). Cell type and time point are not known. The rearrangement joins TRBV27 to TRBJ1-6; 8 nucleotides match TRBD1. The CDR3 DNA is TGTGCCAGCAGTAGAGGAGGCAGGGGGCATTCACCCCTCCACTTT. Translated, it gives CASSRGGRGHSPLHF.